Detailed here is one T cell receptor beta chain. Its recognized antigen is unknown. No clone much larger than this one lies a single base away; base qualities are absent. V gives up 3 bases and J gives up 0 bases, and the segment between their germline ends measures 9 bases. CDR1 and CDR2, per the germline V gene, are ENHRY and SYGVKD. The CDR3, from cysteine to phenylalanine, totals 14 residues. This entry keeps only the CDR3 DNA: 42 bases, framed from base 1. The data were obtained in a study of response to subunit inactivated influenza vaccine listed by TCRdb under 2018. For the study in its entirety: The study used deep quantitative T cell receptor repertoire profiling to track responses to a trivalent subunit inactivated influenza vaccine.

On the study overall, not on this receptor specifically: The authors proposed that each seasonal influenza vaccination may bring in only a limited number of new T cells.

Library method: RT-PCR. These reads were obtained on an Illumina HiSeq 2500. The public reads were run again by TCRdb, first through fastp at Q25 and then through MiXCR, and only productive beta chains were kept. Each record represents a unique CDR3 protein, reported with the most common genes and DNA among its rows. The sample table holds about 500,000 distinct CDR3 sequences, of which about 15% were seen once. The ten biggest clones cover 2.5% to 3.5% of the sample. The TCR comes from a man aged 45 to 75 who received an inactivated influenza vaccine. Donor details come from another sample of the same person, matched by shared clones. Recombination linked TRBV10-3 to TRBJ2-7, with the D gene too uncertain to name. Sequenced material: CD4+ T cells sorted from PBMCs, taken around 25 months after vaccination. The CDR3 reads as follows: CAISDTSSSYEQYF. The DNA sequence is TGTGCCATCAGTGACACATCAAGCTCCTACGAGCAGTACTTC.